A single sample is the source of the 8 T cell receptor beta chains below, sequenced in a study of T cells in women clearing cervical HPV infection (dated by TCRdb to 2016 to 2019). The protocol used for the library was the immunoSEQ multiplex PCR assay. TCRdb carries this immuneACCESS record with in-frame sequences only. Its versions omit some clonotypes, under half of them owing to an unresolved V gene in the studies checked, with the rest unexplained. This sample's table carries 30,000 or so clones. The ten largest account for about 8.8% of the sample. The sequencing sample was made of blood buffy coat. These receptors originate from a woman between 18 and 70 years old with a cervical HPV16 infection that either progressed to CIN3+ or cleared (not recorded which).

On this clone: The sequenced fragment ends 3 residues before the CDR3 boundary, so the rest is inferred from the germline J gene. This chain connects TRBV19 to TRBJ2-1; perhaps TRBD1 as D (6 bases). This CDR3 has 13 residues. Germline V gene sequence: CDR1 LNHDA, CDR2 SQIVND (reference sequence). V lost 7 bases and J lost 2, with 9 bases in between. The part of the CDR3 DNA that was read is TGTGCCAGTAAAGAGGGGGCCTACAATGAG. Translating it yields CASKEGAYNE. The entire CDR3 protein reads CASKEGAYNEQFF.

Of note for this clone: The CDR3 is cut off 3 residues early in the read; its end comes from the germline J gene. The gene calls are TRBV5-1 and TRBJ1-5, with 9 bases that match TRBD1. The CDR3 covers 14 residues. In germline, CDR1 is SGHRS, CDR2 YFSETQ. Losses at the gene ends were 3 bases for V and 7 bases for J; bases not matched to a gene: 5. Incomplete CDR3 DNA: TGCGCCAGCAGCTGGGGACAGGGAGGGCAGCCC. Translating it yields CASSWGQGGQP. The whole CDR3 sequence reads CASSWGQGGQPQHF.

In regard to this clone: The read gets to within 3 residues of the CDR3 end, and the germline J gene fills in the rest. The chain employs TRBV7-9 and TRBJ1-1; 9 positions match TRBD1. This CDR3 contains 15 residues. Germline CDR1 is SEHNR and CDR2 is FQNEAQ (reference sequence). V lost 5 bases, J lost 6 bases, and 10 bases stayed unmatched. CDR3 in amino acids: CASSRGQGVVSEAFF. The covered CDR3 bases are TGTGCCAGCAGCCGGGGACAGGGTGTGGTATCTGAA.

With respect to this clone: The read stops 3 residues short of the end of the CDR3; the missing end is completed from the germline J gene. V and J are TRBV20-1 and TRBJ1-2; D unresolved. The CDR3 is 13 amino acids. CDR1 DFQATT and CDR2 SNEGSKA come from the germline V gene (reference sequence). V was cut by 1 base and J by 7 bases, with 13 bases left in between. The sequenced CDR3 bases are TGCAGTGCTAGAGTGGAGGGTTTCGGTGGC. Amino acids: CSARVEGFGG. The CDR3 in full is CSARVEGFGGYTF.

As concerns this clone: Read sequence stops 3 residues before the CDR3 end, and the germline J gene provides the missing end. The gene calls are TRBV5-1 and TRBJ2-3, with 10 bases lining up with TRBD2. The germline V gene has CDR1 SGHRS and CDR2 YFSETQ. This CDR3 spans 16 amino acids. V dropped 4 bases and J dropped 0; count of bases not matched to a gene: 5. CDR3 region: CASSLGLATSTDTQYF. The part of the CDR3 DNA that was read is TGCGCCAGCAGCCTGGGACTAGCGACTAGCACAGATACG.

To note about this clone: Read sequence stops 3 residues before the CDR3 end, and the germline J gene provides the missing end. The chain carries TRBV7-2 and TRBJ1-1; 7 bases line up with TRBD1. The CDR3 has 14 residues. The V and J ends lost 5 bases and 4 bases, in that order; junction bases with no gene match: 7. CDR1 is SGHTA and CDR2 is FQGNSA in the germline V gene. This CDR3 is CASSQQGLGTEAFF. The sequenced CDR3 bases are TGTGCCAGCAGCCAACAGGGGCTAGGCACTGAA.

Worth noting for this clone: The junction differs from germline at one of its ends, possibly a read error. The read terminates 3 residues ahead of where the CDR3 ends, so the germline J gene completes it. The chain couples TRBV30 to TRBJ1-2; the match to TRBD1 covers 10 bases. This CDR3 region has 15 residues. Germline CDR1 GTSNPN, CDR2 SVGIG (reference sequence). The CDR3 protein is CAFSGTGASSYDYTF. Partial CDR3 DNA: TGTGCCTTTTCCGGGACAGGGGCTAGTAGCTATGAC.

As concerns this clone: The CDR3 end is not reached by the read, which stops 3 residues before it; the germline J gene fills it in. The V call is TRBV5-5, the J call TRBJ1-2; unclear D gene. The CDR3 is 15 amino acids. Trimming removed 0 bases from V and 4 bases from J, with 13 bases in between. CDR1 is SGHKS and CDR2 is YYEKEE in the germline V gene (reference sequence). CDR3 in amino acids: CASSLALQVLYGYTF. The CDR3 bases that were read are TGTGCCAGCAGCTTGGCCTTGCAGGTCCTCTATGGC. Filled out from reference TRBV5-5 and TRBJ1-2, the complete variable domain reads DAGVTQSPTHLIKTRGQQVTLRCSPISGHKSVSWYQQVLGQGPQFIFQYYEKEERGRGNFPDRFSARQFPNYSSELNVNALLLGDSALYLCASSLALQVLYGYTFGSGTRLTVV.